A single sample is the source of the 20 T cell receptor beta chains below, sequenced in a study of response to subunit inactivated influenza vaccine. TCRdb re-called the RT-PCR reads through MiXCR, storing one row per CDR3 protein. The table has 800,000 to 1,000,000 distinct CDR3 sequences, over 20% seen once. The starting material was PBMCs from blood, obtained roughly 5 days after vaccination. These receptors were obtained from a man aged 50 or older who received an inactivated influenza vaccine.

This clonotype was detected only a few times. The chain couples TRBV29-1 to TRBJ2-5; 12 nucleotides line up with TRBD2. Germline CDR1 is SQVTM and CDR2 is ANQGSEA. V shed 3 bases and J 5 bases; nucleotides not matched to a gene: 4. The CDR3 has 14 residues. The CDR3 here is CSVDILAGGETQYF. CDR3 nucleotide sequence: TGCAGCGTTGATATCCTAGCGGGAGGGGAGACCCAGTACTTC.

The V call is TRBV14, the J call TRBJ2-3; D uncertain. There are 14 residues in the CDR3. Trimming pared 3 bases from V and 2 bases from J, leaving 9 bases between. Germline loops: CDR1 SGHDN, CDR2 FVKESK. The CDR3 here is CASSQDQNTDTQYF. In DNA, the CDR3 is TGTGCCAGCAGCCAGGACCAAAACACAGATACGCAGTATTTT. The entire variable domain, with the rest obtained from reference TRBV14 and TRBJ2-3, is as follows: EAGVTQFPSHSVIEKGQTVTLRCDPISGHDNLYWYRRVMGKEIKFLLHFVKESKQDESGMPNNRFLAERTGGTYSTLKVQPAELEDSGVYFCASSQDQNTDTQYFGPGTRLTVL.

This clonotype was detected only a few times. The chain combines TRBV12-3 or TRBV12-4 with TRBJ2-2; D not resolved. This CDR3 spans 11 amino acids. V lost 6 bases and J 6 bases, leaving 5 bases between the germline ends. The CDR3 bases are TGTGCCAGCAGCCGACCCGGGGAGCTGTTTTTT. Its protein is CASSRPGELFF.

The chain links TRBV11-2 to TRBJ2-1, with 8 bases that match TRBD1. Germline V lookup: CDR1 SGHAT, CDR2 FQNNGV. The CDR3 is 20 residues long. The trim removed 5 bases at V and 4 bases at J, leaving 22 bases unmatched. CDR3 region: CASSPNGAKFRDRFYNEQFF. The CDR3 DNA reads as TGTGCCAGCAGCCCTAACGGGGCTAAGTTCCGGGACAGGTTTTACAATGAGCAGTTCTTC.

The chain recombines TRBV4-3 with TRBJ2-6; the D is unclear. V shed 4 bases and J shed 0 bases, with 10 bases lying between them. The germline V gene has CDR1 LGHNA and CDR2 YSLEER. The CDR3 sequence is 16 residues long. The DNA for the CDR3 is TGCGCCAGCAGCCCCACGTGGAGCTCTGGGGCCAACGTCCTGACTTTC. Translating gives CASSPTWSSGANVLTF.

This clonotype appeared many times. The chain links TRBV10-3 to TRBJ2-2, with unresolved D. CDR1 ENHRY and CDR2 SYGVKD come from the germline V gene. Trimming pared 8 bases from V and 7 bases from J, leaving 11 bases between. The CDR3 loop spans 12 amino acids. CDR3 sequence (DNA): TGTGCCATCTCCTCGGACCGCGGGGAGCTGTTTTTT. Amino acid sequence: CAISSDRGELFF.

The chain uses TRBV28 and TRBJ2-1, with D hard to call. Germline lookup yields CDR1 MDHEN and CDR2 SYDVKM. The CDR3 is 10 amino acids. The V gene lost 2 bases and the J gene lost 10 bases, with 3 bases spanning the gap. The CDR3 loop reads CASSLIEQFF. The CDR3 nucleotides read TGTGCCAGCAGTTTAATAGAGCAGTTCTTC.

The J gene is TRBJ2-5, the V gene TRBV15; TRBD1 agrees at 7 bases. CDR1 LNHNV and CDR2 YYDKDF come from the germline V gene (reference sequence). The CDR3 covers 14 residues. J lost 5 bases, V lost 5 bases, and 8 bases had no gene match. CDR3 DNA: TGTGCCACCAGCTTAAACAGGGGTCGGGAGACCCAGTACTTC. Encoded protein: CATSLNRGRETQYF.

This clonotype has a handful of counts. V and J are TRBV13 and TRBJ2-1; no definite D call. Germline lookup yields CDR1 PRHDT and CDR2 FYEKMQ (reference sequence). The CDR3 is 14 residues long. V lost 4 bases and J 9 bases, leaving 16 bases between the germline ends. CDR3 bases: TGTGCCAGCAGCTCGCACCTTCCTCTAGGTGAGCAGTTCTTC. Its protein is CASSSHLPLGEQFF.

This clonotype has a handful of counts. The chain links TRBV7-2 to TRBJ2-6, with D unresolved. Germline V CDR1 and CDR2: SGHTA, FQGNSA. CDR3 length equals 14 residues. Deletions cut 7 bases from V and 0 bases from J, with 7 bases between. The CDR3 sequence: CASKINSGANVLTF. As DNA, the CDR3 is TGTGCCAGCAAGATAAACTCTGGGGCCAACGTCCTGACTTTC.

The genes are TRBV7-3 and TRBJ2-7; the match to TRBD2 covers 12 bases. The CDR3 sequence is 20 residues long. Trimming cost V 2 bases and J 5 bases; bases outside gene matches: 19. Germline CDR1 and CDR2: SGHTA and FQGTGA. The CDR3, as DNA: TGTGCCAGCAGCTTATCGTTTTCGCGCCTAGCGGGAGGGCCGTTCCACGAGCAGTACTTC. Its translation is CASSLSFSRLAGGPFHEQYF. The entire variable domain, with the rest obtained from reference TRBV7-3 and TRBJ2-7, is as follows: GAGVSQTPSNKVTEKGKYVELRCDPISGHTALYWYRQSLGQGPEFLIYFQGTGAADDSGLPNDRFFAVRPEGSVSTLKIQRTERGDSAVYLCASSLSFSRLAGGPFHEQYFGPGTRLTVT.

This rearrangement joins TRBV28 to TRBJ2-5, with TRBD1 as a possible D gene (5 bases). Germline-derived CDR1 and CDR2 are MDHEN and SYDVKM. The CDR3 loop spans 11 amino acids. The V end was cut by 7 bases, the J end by 5 bases, with 8 bases between. CDR3 sequence (DNA): TGTGCCAGCAAACAGGAGGAGACCCAGTACTTC. Protein sequence: CASKQEETQYF.

This clonotype appeared a few times. V and J are TRBV29-1 and TRBJ2-5; a possible D gene is TRBD1 (6 bases). Deletions cut 4 bases from V and 5 bases from J, with 11 bases between. This CDR3 has 12 residues. CDR1 and CDR2 (germline): SQVTM, ANQGSEA. The CDR3 DNA follows: TGCAGCGTTGCCAGAGACAGGGAGACCCAGTACTTC. Its protein product is CSVARDRETQYF. Full variable domain (rest looked up from reference TRBV29-1 and TRBJ2-5): SAVISQKPSRDICQRGTSLTIQCQVDSQVTMMFWYRQQPGQSLTLIATANQGSEATYESGFVIDKFPISRPNLTFSTLTVSNMSPEDSSIYLCSVARDRETQYFGPGTRLLVL.

The chain carries TRBV12-3 or TRBV12-4 and TRBJ1-1, with D tentatively TRBD1 (5 bases). The V end lost 6 bases, the J end lost 1 base, and 12 bases lay between the germline ends. The length of the CDR3 is 14 residues. As DNA, the CDR3 is TGTGCCAGCAGCACGGGACTCAGGAACACTGAAGCTTTCTTT. Amino acid sequence: CASSTGLRNTEAFF.

In this sample, this clonotype turned up a few times. The CDR3 loop reads CASSLLVDRSSYEQYF. In DNA form, the CDR3 reads TGTGCCAGCAGCTTACTGGTAGACAGAAGCTCCTACGAGCAGTACTTC. The chain recombines TRBV7-2 with TRBJ2-7; the D gene is possibly TRBD1 (5 bases). The V and J ends lost 2 bases and 0 bases respectively, with 14 bases between them. This CDR3 contains 16 residues. CDR1 SGHTA and CDR2 FQGNSA come from the germline V gene.

The chain combines TRBV12-3 or TRBV12-4 with TRBJ1-1; D call uncertain. The CDR3 is 14 residues long. V lost 3 bases, J lost 1 base, and 9 bases lay in between. Here the CDR3 DNA reads TGTGCCAGCAGTTTTTTAGTCACGAACACTGAAGCTTTCTTT. Translation: CASSFLVTNTEAFF.

The chain combines TRBV5-1 with TRBJ2-1; D unresolved. The CDR3 covers 15 residues. Per the germline V gene, CDR1 is SGHRS and CDR2 is YFSETQ. Trimming stripped 1 base from V and 4 bases from J, with 12 bases between. CDR3 bases: TGCGCCAGCAGCTTGTTTACGGACCGTTACAATGAGCAGTTCTTC. This gives the protein CASSLFTDRYNEQFF.

This chain links TRBV29-1 with TRBJ2-1; D is unclear. This CDR3 contains 11 residues. V lost 0 bases and J 9 bases, leaving 6 bases between the germline ends. The V gene's germline CDR1 is SQVTM and CDR2 ANQGSEA. CDR3 DNA: TGCAGCGTTGAAGACGGTGTTGAGCAGTTCTTC. Amino acid sequence: CSVEDGVEQFF.

This clonotype was found a few times. In DNA form, the CDR3 reads TGTGCCAGCAGTTTAATCCCCGCCGAGACCCAGTACTTC. Protein sequence: CASSLIPAETQYF. The J gene is TRBJ2-5, the V gene TRBV27; D remains ambiguous. The germline V gene encodes CDR1 MNHEY and CDR2 SMNVEV (reference sequence). The CDR3 spans 13 residues. V dropped 2 bases and J dropped 5 bases, with 9 bases sitting between them.

This clonotype has only a few counts. The V and J genes are TRBV9 and TRBJ2-1, with D maybe TRBD2 (6 bases). Germline loops: CDR1 SGDLS, CDR2 YYNGEE. The V end was cut by 4 bases, the J end by 5 bases, with 25 bases between. CDR3 size: 18 residues. The chain's CDR3 is CASSPRPHSGNYNNEQFF. CDR3 coding DNA: TGTGCCAGCAGCCCCCGCCCCCATAGCGGAAACTACAACAATGAGCAGTTCTTC.